The 13 T cell receptor beta chains presented below share a single source sample, sequenced in a study (dated by TCRdb to 2016 to 2017). To prepare the library, RT-PCR was applied. The sequencing machine was an Illumina MiSeq. TCRdb handled the public reads itself, with Q25 trimming in fastp and clone calling in MiXCR, and kept productive beta chains. Under each unique CDR3 protein, matching rows form one entry showing the most common genes and DNA. In all, the sample holds more than 550,000 distinct CDR3 sequences, and about 14% of those were seen once. The top ten clonotypes cover about 3.9% of the sample. The specimen was memory CD4+ T cells from blood. All receptors come from a female donor in good health, serving as a healthy control.

This chain joins TRBV6-5 and TRBJ2-5; a possible D gene is TRBD2 (6 bases). V lost 6 bases and J 1 base, leaving 12 bases between the germline ends. This CDR3 spans 14 amino acids. The germline gives CDR1 MNHEY, CDR2 SVGAGI. CDR3 in amino acids: CASSAGGTQETQYF. The CDR3 bases are TGTGCCAGCAGCGCCGGGGGTACCCAAGAGACCCAGTACTTC.

The sample holds a few counts of this clonotype. The CDR3: CASSLFQPTTDTQYF. CDR3 bases: TGCGCCAGCAGCTTATTTCAGCCGACCACAGATACGCAGTATTTT. The gene calls are TRBV5-1 and TRBJ2-3; D ambiguous. Germline CDR1 SGHRS, CDR2 YFSETQ. The V end was cut by 2 bases, the J end by 2 bases, with 12 bases between. This CDR3 is built from 15 residues.

The chain uses TRBV4-2 and TRBJ1-2; TRBD1 aligns across 8 bases. V trimming: 3 bases; J trimming: 5 bases; junction bases outside the gene matches: 11. CDR3 length: 16 residues. The germline V gene has CDR1 LGHNA and CDR2 YNFKEQ. CDR3 sequence: CASSQTGQGAGYGYTF. CDR3 DNA: TGTGCCAGCAGCCAGACGGGGCAGGGGGCGGGTTATGGCTACACCTTC.

The chain employs TRBV5-1 and TRBJ2-7; D possibly uses TRBD1 or TRBD2 (6 bases each). The CDR3 extends over 17 amino acids. The ends were cut back, 4 bases at V and 2 bases at J, with 22 bases in the middle. Germline lookup yields CDR1 SGHRS and CDR2 YFSETQ. CDR3 residues: CASSPGVDSGGTYEQYF. CDR3 bases: TGCGCCAGCAGCCCGGGGGTGGACAGTGGGGGCACCTACGAGCAGTACTTC.

This clonotype was seen a few times. The genes are TRBV18 and TRBJ2-7, with D possibly being TRBD2 (6 bases). The germline gives CDR1 KGHSH, CDR2 LQKENI. V was clipped by 0 bases and J by 6 bases, with 12 bases between them. CDR3 size: 14 residues. CDR3 sequence reads: CASSPPGTSVEQYF. The CDR3 DNA reads as TGTGCCAGCTCACCACCAGGGACTTCAGTCGAGCAGTACTTC.

This clonotype has more than one count but fewer than ten. This sequence joins TRBV20-1 and TRBJ2-7, with D possibly TRBD2 on 5 matching bases. V was cut by 3 bases and J by 5 bases, with 20 bases left in between. The CDR3 has 15 residues. CDR1 and CDR2 from the germline V gene are DFQATT and SNEGSKA (reference sequence). The CDR3 nucleotides read TGCAGTGCTAGGTTACTGCTCGGCGGGTGGGACGAGCAGTACTTC. It translates to CSARLLLGGWDEQYF.

V gene TRBV27 combines with J gene TRBJ2-7, with 9 positions matching TRBD2. The junction had 15 bases not matched to a gene; V was cut back by 1 base and J by 5 bases. The germline V gene has CDR1 MNHEY and CDR2 SMNVEV (reference sequence). This CDR3 is 18 amino acids long. As DNA, the CDR3 is TGTGCCAGCAGTTTATTATCGGGGGTAAGCGGGAGGAGGAACGAGCAGTACTTC. It encodes CASSLLSGVSGRRNEQYF.

The genes are TRBV5-1 and TRBJ2-3; no clear D. Germline CDR1 and CDR2: SGHRS and YFSETQ. The CDR3 is 15 residues long. V was trimmed by 2 bases and J by 1 base, leaving 11 bases between them. CDR3 sequence reads: CASSFSAQRTDTQYF. The CDR3, as DNA: TGCGCCAGCAGCTTTTCGGCTCAACGCACAGATACGCAGTATTTT.

This clonotype was seen only a few times. The V call is TRBV18, the J call TRBJ1-1; D is possibly TRBD1 (5 bases). V was shortened by 5 bases and J by 4 bases, with 8 bases between the two germline ends. There are 12 residues in the CDR3. Germline V gene data show CDR1 as KGHSH and CDR2 as LQKENI. The CDR3 region is CASSEGITEAFF. The CDR3 nucleotides are TGTGCCAGCTCAGAGGGGATCACTGAAGCTTTCTTT.

This clonotype was detected ten times or more. The chain links TRBV15 to TRBJ1-2; 8 positions agree with TRBD1. Germline V gene sequence: CDR1 LNHNV, CDR2 YYDKDF (reference sequence). The trim removed 3 bases at V and 3 bases at J, leaving 0 bases unmatched. The CDR3 loop spans 13 amino acids. The CDR3 loop reads CATSRTGDYGYTF. DNA for the CDR3: TGTGCCACCAGCAGGACAGGGGACTATGGCTACACCTTC.

The chain employs TRBV24-1 and TRBJ2-1; 7 bases match TRBD2. The CDR3 spans 14 residues. Trimming removed 5 bases from V and 11 bases from J; junction bases left unmatched: 11. The germline gives CDR1 KGHDR, CDR2 SFDVKD. The CDR3 here is CATSAFNAGEKQFF. In DNA, the CDR3 is TGTGCCACCAGTGCCTTTAACGCGGGGGAAAAGCAGTTCTTC.

This clonotype was recorded many times. The chain recombines TRBV4-2 with TRBJ2-7; D unclear. V was trimmed by 0 bases and J by 3 bases, leaving 12 bases between them. The V gene's germline CDR1 is LGHNA and CDR2 YNFKEQ. CDR3 length: 15 amino acids. This CDR3 is CASSQDRVDIYEQYF. The CDR3 coding sequence is TGTGCCAGCAGCCAAGATCGGGTCGATATCTACGAGCAGTACTTC.

This chain links TRBV24-1 with TRBJ2-5, with 8 bases fitting TRBD1. The CDR3 length is 17 residues. The V gene's germline CDR1 is KGHDR and CDR2 SFDVKD. The V gene end was trimmed by 4 bases and the J gene end by 5 bases; junction bases not matched to a gene: 14. CDR3 residues: CATSERQGSMAWETQYF. The DNA of the CDR3 is TGTGCCACCAGTGAGCGACAGGGGTCGATGGCTTGGGAGACCCAGTACTTC.